What follows are 17 T cell receptor beta chains derived from one specimen sequenced in a study of control samples from healthy donors and cancer patients. Some clones are missing from TCRdb's copy, which holds only in-frame ones; the method was immunoSEQ multiplex PCR. The sample has some 170,000 clones; roughly 95% are singletons. The sequencing input was blood. The receptor source for this set is a woman between 25 and 40 years old in good health.

The CDR3 bases are TGTGCCAGCAGTGAGAGCAGATACGAGCAGTACTTC. It is translated as CASSESRYEQYF. The chain joins TRBV2 to TRBJ2-7; D is uncertain. The V end lost 3 bases, the J end lost 4 bases, and 7 bases lay between the germline ends. Germline-derived CDR1 and CDR2 are SNHLY and FYNNEI. This CDR3 comprises 12 residues.

The chain is built from TRBV24-1 and TRBJ2-3; D is possibly TRBD1 (6 bases). Trimming pared 1 base from V and 4 bases from J, leaving 11 bases between. The CDR3 has 15 amino acids. Looked up from germline, CDR1 is KGHDR and CDR2 is SFDVKD. The CDR3 nucleotides are TGTGCCACCAGTGATTTTTCAGGGGTTGCAGATACGCAGTATTTT. Amino acid sequence: CATSDFSGVADTQYF.

As for this clone: An end of the junction differs from the germline gene, which may be a read error. This sequence joins TRBV4-1 and TRBJ1-2; 7 positions match TRBD1. This CDR3 spans 15 amino acids. Germline values: CDR1 MGHRA, CDR2 YSYEKL. CDR3 nucleotide sequence: TGCGCCAGCAGCCAAGGGTTCTTGGTCCGTGTCACAGGGGAGTTC. Translating gives CASSQGFLVRVTGEF.

V and J are TRBV18 and TRBJ1-1; maybe TRBD1 (5 bases). Per the germline V gene, CDR1 is KGHSH and CDR2 is LQKENI. This CDR3 has 17 residues. Trimming removed 1 base at V and 11 bases at J, with 26 bases between. The CDR3 nucleotides are TGTGCCAGCTCACCACGCGACAGCGGAATCTACGAAGGGGCGGCTTTCTTT. Translating it yields CASSPRDSGIYEGAAFF.

Here the CDR3 DNA reads TGTGCCTGGAGTGTATCGGGGCAGGTGATCTATGGCTACACCTTC. This gives the protein CAWSVSGQVIYGYTF. This rearrangement joins TRBV30 to TRBJ1-2; D may be TRBD1 (5 bases). V lost 0 bases and J lost 4, with 15 bases in between. Germline loops: CDR1 GTSNPN, CDR2 SVGIG (reference sequence). This CDR3 comprises 15 residues.

V and J are TRBV7-9 and TRBJ2-7, with TRBD1 matching over 7 bases. CDR1 and CDR2 (germline): SEHNR, FQNEAQ (reference sequence). The junction had 8 bases not matched to a gene; V was cut back by 9 bases and J by 0 bases. The CDR3 loop spans 14 amino acids. The CDR3 is CASTGTASSYEQYF. The DNA of the CDR3 is TGTGCCAGTACCGGGACAGCAAGCTCCTACGAGCAGTACTTC.

J is TRBJ1-2 and V is TRBV4-1; D might be TRBD1 (5 bases). Trimming removed 0 bases at V and 0 bases at J, with 17 bases between. The CDR3 contains 18 residues. Looked up from germline, CDR1 is MGHRA and CDR2 is YSYEKL. Here the CDR3 reads CASSQDFHSKGTNYGYTF. DNA for the CDR3: TGCGCCAGCAGCCAAGACTTTCATAGTAAGGGGACTAACTATGGCTACACCTTC.

The chain employs TRBV30 and TRBJ1-5; D is undetermined. CDR3 length: 14 amino acids. CDR1 and CDR2 (germline): GTSNPN, SVGIG (reference sequence). Trimming left V 0 bases short and J 0 bases short, with 6 bases between. This CDR3 reads CAWSVLYSNQPQHF. The CDR3 region has the DNA TGTGCCTGGAGTGTACTCTATAGCAATCAGCCCCAGCATTTT.

The chain links TRBV5-4 to TRBJ2-7, with D unclear. Germline CDR1 and CDR2: SGHNT and YYREEE (reference sequence). This CDR3 has 13 residues. V dropped 0 bases and J dropped 7 bases, with 11 bases sitting between them. CDR3 nucleotide sequence: TGTGCCAGCAGCTTGGTTGGCGAAAGGGAGCAGTACTTC. Protein: CASSLVGEREQYF.

The rearrangement links TRBV7-6 to TRBJ2-7, with a possible D match to TRBD1 (6 bases). CDR1 and CDR2 (germline): SGHVS, FNYEAQ. The CDR3 runs 18 residues. V was clipped by 1 base and J by 1 base, with 20 bases between them. CDR3 coding DNA: TGTGCCAGCAGCTTAGGGGTCCCAGGGGAAGTGAGGTCCTACGAGCAGTACTTC. It specifies CASSLGVPGEVRSYEQYF.

In its sample, this clone was seen once. The CDR3 DNA sequence: TGTGCCGGTTGGACAGGGACCTACGAGCAGTACTTC. Amino acid sequence: CAGWTGTYEQYF. The chain uses TRBV9 and TRBJ2-7; 8 bases are shared with TRBD1. This CDR3 contains 12 residues. Germline CDR1 is SGDLS and CDR2 is YYNGEE. Trimming removed 10 bases from V and 2 bases from J; junction bases left unmatched: 5.

The rearrangement links TRBV19 to TRBJ1-5; D unclear. This CDR3 has 15 residues. The germline V gene has CDR1 LNHDA and CDR2 SQIVND (reference sequence). V lost 3 bases to trimming and J lost 4 bases, with 13 bases between them. The CDR3 is CASSMVGAGNQPQHF. Written as DNA, the CDR3 is TGTGCCAGTAGTATGGTGGGTGCGGGAAATCAGCCCCAGCATTTT.

The chain joins TRBV24-1 to TRBJ1-1, with no clear D. CDR1 KGHDR and CDR2 SFDVKD come from the germline V gene. CDR3 length equals 14 residues. V dropped 3 bases and J dropped 1 base, with 8 bases sitting between them. CDR3: CATSDGRGNTEAFF. CDR3 DNA: TGTGCCACCAGTGATGGGCGGGGGAACACTGAAGCTTTCTTT.

The rearrangement uses TRBV6-1 and TRBJ2-1; the match to TRBD2 covers 10 bases. The junction had 8 bases not matched to a gene; V was cut back by 3 bases and J by 3 bases. Germline loops: CDR1 MNHNS, CDR2 SASEGT. The CDR3 extends over 17 amino acids. The CDR3 sequence: CASSDDERGGDYNEQFF. The CDR3 DNA sequence: TGTGCCAGCAGTGATGACGAGCGGGGGGGGGACTACAATGAGCAGTTCTTC.

J is TRBJ1-2 and V is TRBV6-5, with D unresolved. Trimming cost V 6 bases and J 0 bases, with 11 bases left between them. The V gene's germline CDR1 is MNHEY and CDR2 SVGAGI. This CDR3 spans 14 amino acids. In nucleotides, the CDR3 is TGTGCCAGCAGCGACCACAGCACTAACTATGGCTACACCTTC. This sequence encodes CASSDHSTNYGYTF.

The table lists this clone with a count of one. V gene TRBV10-1 combines with J gene TRBJ1-1; the match to TRBD1 covers 7 bases. V gave up 4 bases and J gave up 2 bases; unmatched junction bases: 10. The CDR3 has 16 amino acids. Germline V CDR1 and CDR2: WNHNN, SYGVQD (reference sequence). The CDR3 spells CASSGGTEGSNTEAFF. As DNA, the CDR3 is TGCGCCAGCAGTGGTGGGACAGAGGGATCCAACACTGAAGCTTTCTTT.

V gene TRBV11-2 combines with J gene TRBJ2-1, with D possibly matching TRBD2 (5 bases). The CDR3 contains 15 residues. Trimming removed 5 bases at V and 3 bases at J, with 14 bases between. Germline CDR1 is SGHAT and CDR2 is FQNNGV. CDR3 nucleotide sequence: TGTGCCAGCAGCCCCGGCGAAGCGGTCTACAATGAGCAGTTCTTC. This gives the protein CASSPGEAVYNEQFF.